What follows is one TCR beta chain and its context. This clone's antigen is unknown. A much larger clonotype is one base distant, so this may be a read error. Including cysteine and phenylalanine, the CDR3 has 14 amino acids. The retained sequence is limited to the CDR3, 42 bases, with the frame set at the first base. CDR1 and CDR2, per the germline V gene, are SGHDT and YYEEEE. Deletion took 1 base off V and 0 bases off J, with a span of 7 bases between the germline ends. The data stem from a study of T cells in Graves' hyperthyroidism and ophthalmopathy (dated by TCRdb to the late 2010s). A note on the overall study: Peripheral blood samples were taken at the time of initial diagnosis, prior to any treatment. For training and testing, the roughly 97 patients in the discovery cohort were randomly divided in a 7:3 ratio. Once sampling was done, hyperthyroidism patients were given methimazole at a starting dose of 30 mg daily, whereas ophthalmopathy patients were given high-dose intravenous methylprednisolone. Prospective prediction of ophthalmopathy was tested in an independent validation cohort of some 19 hyperthyroidism patients and some 17 patients who later progressed to ophthalmopathy. To identify distinguishing TCR V-J signatures, a discovery cohort of 100 or so patients was used, comprising approximately 40 with Graves' ophthalmopathy and 57 with stable Graves' hyperthyroidism. TCR Vbeta CDR3 sequencing of 120 to 150 peripheral blood samples (about 45 ophthalmopathy, roughly 72 hyperthyroidism and approximately 17 progressor patients) is reported in the paper. Thyroid tissue and blood T-cell repertoires from six Graves' hyperthyroidism patients were also compared in the study. On the study overall, not on this receptor specifically: Ophthalmopathy was separated from stable hyperthyroidism by a 13 V-J signature model, with approximately 89% sensitivity and about 81% specificity obtained in cross-validation and 80%/75% obtained in testing. During validation, the model predicted progression to ophthalmopathy a median of around 6 months ahead of onset, with more than 55% sensitivity and more than 72% specificity. Most expanded thyroid clonotypes (frequency above 0.001) were also detected in blood, suggesting blood repertoires may reflect thyroid immune responses. Sample size was not statistically predetermined, and investigators were not blinded to group allocation.

Hyperthyroidism patients were newly diagnosed, with disease duration under 2 months, and aged 18 to 65 years. The study excluded patients with uncontrolled infections, other autoimmune diseases, pregnancy or lactation. Diagnoses relied on clinical symptoms, serum thyroxine and TRAb, thyroid ultrasound and orbital computed tomography. Blood from progressor patients was drawn when they were first diagnosed with hyperthyroidism, before any ophthalmopathy symptoms appeared. Ficoll-Paque density gradient centrifugation was used to isolate PBMCs from approximately 10 ml of fresh peripheral blood. Progressor patients were defined as those initially diagnosed with Graves' hyperthyroidism in whom ophthalmopathy developed during follow-up. Total RNA was extracted with Trizol reagent, and quality was checked on an Agilent 2100 Bioanalyzer. Amplification of TCR beta CDR3 regions was carried out from RNA transcripts. A first-round RT-PCR of the TCR CDR3 used the HTBI primer set with the Qiagen OneStep RT-PCR kit. A second multiplex PCR round built the libraries, followed by size selection and purification. Libraries were sequenced paired-end with 100 bp reads on an Illumina HiSeq2000. On the authors' methods: Raw data were processed with SOAPnuke, discarding reads with adapters, uncalled bases, mean Phred below 15, or no exact constant-primer or identifier match. COPE v1.2.5 was used to merge the high-quality paired reads, and each unique nucleotide sequence was defined as a clonotype. Clonotypes were aligned to IMGT TRBV, TRBD and TRBJ reference segments using MiTCR v1.1. Only V-J combinations with frequency above 0.0001, covering 99.2% of repertoires, were analysed. A TCS score was defined as the ratio between F50 (clonal expansion) and ExV (chaos), using BLOSUM62-based TCRdist between CDR3 peptides within each V-J. Welch's t-statistics and random forest reduced several hundred V-J features to 10 to 15, which were used in a naive Bayes classifier (R e1071). TCRdb took the public reads, trimmed them with fastp at Q25, ran MiXCR for clone calling and kept in-frame beta chains. Merged by CDR3 protein, the rows form single entries marked with the most common genes and DNA. Here the V and J calls rest on TCRdb's processing, not on the authors' analysis. This sample comprises about 290,000 distinct CDR3 sequences, about 14% of them detected only once. 7.8% of the sample is held by the ten biggest clonotypes.

Source material: blood. The receptor chain draws on TRBV5-6 and TRBJ1-2, with the D gene uncertain. The receptor was derived from a woman in her thirties with Graves' hyperthyroidism that later progressed to Graves' ophthalmopathy. The nucleotide sequence reads TGTGCCAGCAGCTTGATCAGCGCTAACTATGGCTACACCTTC. This gives the protein CASSLISANYGYTF.